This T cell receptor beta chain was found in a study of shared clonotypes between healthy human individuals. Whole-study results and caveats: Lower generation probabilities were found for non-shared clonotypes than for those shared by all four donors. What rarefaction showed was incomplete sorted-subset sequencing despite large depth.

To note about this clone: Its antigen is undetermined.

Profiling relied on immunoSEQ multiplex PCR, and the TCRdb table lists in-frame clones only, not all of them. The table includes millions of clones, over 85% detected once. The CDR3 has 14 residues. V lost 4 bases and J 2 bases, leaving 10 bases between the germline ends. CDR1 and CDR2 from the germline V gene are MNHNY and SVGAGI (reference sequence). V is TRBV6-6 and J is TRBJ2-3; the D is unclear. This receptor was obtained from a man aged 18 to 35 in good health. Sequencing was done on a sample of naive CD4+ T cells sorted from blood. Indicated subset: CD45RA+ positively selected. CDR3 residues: CASSSAGATDTQYF. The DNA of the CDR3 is TGTGCCAGCAGTTCGGCCGGAGCCACAGATACGCAGTATTTT.